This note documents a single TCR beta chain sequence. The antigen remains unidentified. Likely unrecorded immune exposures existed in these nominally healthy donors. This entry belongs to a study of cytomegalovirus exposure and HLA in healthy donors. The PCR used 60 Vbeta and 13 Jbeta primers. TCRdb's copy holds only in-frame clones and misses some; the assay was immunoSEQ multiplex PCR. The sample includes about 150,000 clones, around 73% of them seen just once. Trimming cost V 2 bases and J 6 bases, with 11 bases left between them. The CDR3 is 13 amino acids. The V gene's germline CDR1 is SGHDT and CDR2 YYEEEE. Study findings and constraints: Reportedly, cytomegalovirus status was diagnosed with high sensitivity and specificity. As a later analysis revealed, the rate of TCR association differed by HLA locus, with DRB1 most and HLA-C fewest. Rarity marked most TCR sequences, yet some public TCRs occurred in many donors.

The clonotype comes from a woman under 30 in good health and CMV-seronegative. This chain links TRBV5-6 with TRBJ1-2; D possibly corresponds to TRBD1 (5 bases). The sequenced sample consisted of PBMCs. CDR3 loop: CASSFRVDDGYTF. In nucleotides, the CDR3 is TGTGCCAGCAGCTTCAGGGTCGACGATGGCTACACCTTC.